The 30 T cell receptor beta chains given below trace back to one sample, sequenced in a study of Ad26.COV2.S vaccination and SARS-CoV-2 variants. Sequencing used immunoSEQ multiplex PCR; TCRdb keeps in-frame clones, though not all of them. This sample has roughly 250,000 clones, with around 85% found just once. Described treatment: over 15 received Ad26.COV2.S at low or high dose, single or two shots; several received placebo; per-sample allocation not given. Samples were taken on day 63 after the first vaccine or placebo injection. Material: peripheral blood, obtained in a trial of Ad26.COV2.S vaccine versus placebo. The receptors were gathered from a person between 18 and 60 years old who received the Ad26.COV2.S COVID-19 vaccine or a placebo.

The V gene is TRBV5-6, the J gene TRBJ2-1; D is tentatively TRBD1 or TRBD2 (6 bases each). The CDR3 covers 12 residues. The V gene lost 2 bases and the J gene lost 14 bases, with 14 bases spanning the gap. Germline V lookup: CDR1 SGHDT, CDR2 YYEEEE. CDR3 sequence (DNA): TGTGCCAGCAGCTTTACGGGGGCTCTCGAGTTCTTC. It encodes CASSFTGALEFF.

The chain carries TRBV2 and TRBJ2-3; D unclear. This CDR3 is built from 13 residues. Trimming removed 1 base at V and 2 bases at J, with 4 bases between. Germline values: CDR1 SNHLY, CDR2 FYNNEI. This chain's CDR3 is CASSEVDTDTQYF. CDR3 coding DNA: TGTGCCAGCAGTGAAGTGGACACAGATACGCAGTATTTT.

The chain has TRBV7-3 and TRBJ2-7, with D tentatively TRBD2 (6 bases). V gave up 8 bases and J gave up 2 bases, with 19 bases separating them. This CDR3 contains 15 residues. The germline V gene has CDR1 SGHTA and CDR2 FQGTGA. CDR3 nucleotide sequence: TGTGCCAGCCCCCCCTGGGCGGGATTTGCCTACGAGCAGTACGTC. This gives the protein CASPPWAGFAYEQYV.

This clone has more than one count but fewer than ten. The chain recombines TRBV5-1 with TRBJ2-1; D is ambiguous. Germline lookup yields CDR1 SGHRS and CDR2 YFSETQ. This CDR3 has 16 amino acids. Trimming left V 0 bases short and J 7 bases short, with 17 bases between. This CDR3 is CASSLGTAALPNEQFF. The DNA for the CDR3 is TGCGCCAGCAGCTTGGGGACGGCCGCCCTACCAAATGAGCAGTTCTTC.

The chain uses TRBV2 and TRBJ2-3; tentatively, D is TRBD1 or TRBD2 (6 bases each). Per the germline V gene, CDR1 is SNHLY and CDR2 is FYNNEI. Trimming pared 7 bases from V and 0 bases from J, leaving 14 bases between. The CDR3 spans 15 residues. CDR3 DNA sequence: TGTGCCAGCAATCGGGGGCGGCCTAGCACAGATACGCAGTATTTT. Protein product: CASNRGRPSTDTQYF.

CDR3 nucleotide sequence: TGTGCCTGGAGTTTACTACTAGCGGGAGAGGGGGAGCAGTTCTTC. This gives the protein CAWSLLLAGEGEQFF. The chain combines TRBV30 with TRBJ2-1; TRBD2 matches 11 bases. The V segment lost 2 bases and the J segment 10 bases; nucleotides outside the gene matches: 10. The CDR3 consists of 15 residues. The germline V gene encodes CDR1 GTSNPN and CDR2 SVGIG (reference sequence). The variable domain in full, completed from reference TRBV30 and TRBJ2-1, reads SQTIHQWPATLVQPVGSPLSLECTVEGTSNPNLYWYRQAAGRGLQLLFYSVGIGQISSEVPQNLSASRPQDRQFILSSKKLLLSDSGFYLCAWSLLLAGEGEQFFGPGTRLTVL.

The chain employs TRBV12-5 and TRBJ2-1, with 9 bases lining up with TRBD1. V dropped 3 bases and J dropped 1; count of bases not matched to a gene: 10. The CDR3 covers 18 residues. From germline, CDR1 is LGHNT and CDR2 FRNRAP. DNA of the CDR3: TGTGCTAGTGGTTTAAGGTTTTTTGGGACAGGGTCCTACAATGAGCAGTTCTTC. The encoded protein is CASGLRFFGTGSYNEQFF.

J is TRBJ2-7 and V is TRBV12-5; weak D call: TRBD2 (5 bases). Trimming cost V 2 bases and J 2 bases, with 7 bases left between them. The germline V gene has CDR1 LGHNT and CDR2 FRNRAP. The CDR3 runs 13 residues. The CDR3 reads CASGLSGPYEQYF. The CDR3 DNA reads TGTGCTAGTGGTTTGAGCGGCCCCTACGAGCAGTACTTC. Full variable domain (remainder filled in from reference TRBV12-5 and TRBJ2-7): DARVTQTPRHKVTEMGQEVTMRCQPILGHNTVFWYRQTMMQGLELLAYFRNRAPLDDSGMPKDRFSAEMPDATLATLKIQPSEPRDSAVYFCASGLSGPYEQYFGPGTRLTVT.

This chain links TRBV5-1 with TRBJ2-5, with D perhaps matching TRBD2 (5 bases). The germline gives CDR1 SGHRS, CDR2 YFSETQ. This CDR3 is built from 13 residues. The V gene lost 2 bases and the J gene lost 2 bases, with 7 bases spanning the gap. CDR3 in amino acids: CASSFSGQETQYF. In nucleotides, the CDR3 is TGCGCCAGCAGCTTCTCGGGGCAAGAGACCCAGTACTTC.

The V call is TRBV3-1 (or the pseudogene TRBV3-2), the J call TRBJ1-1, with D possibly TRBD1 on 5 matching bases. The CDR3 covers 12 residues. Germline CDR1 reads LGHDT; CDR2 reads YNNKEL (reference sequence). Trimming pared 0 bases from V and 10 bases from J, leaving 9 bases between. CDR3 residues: CASSQDRGRAFF. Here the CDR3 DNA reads TGTGCCAGCAGCCAAGATAGGGGTAGAGCTTTCTTT.

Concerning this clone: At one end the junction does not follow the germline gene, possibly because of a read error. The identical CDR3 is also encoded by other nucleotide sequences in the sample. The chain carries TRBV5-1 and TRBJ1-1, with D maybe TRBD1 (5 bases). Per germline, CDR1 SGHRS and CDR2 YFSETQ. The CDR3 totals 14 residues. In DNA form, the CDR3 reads TGCGCCAGCAGCCCCGGGACTGTGAATACTGAAGCTTTCTTT. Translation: CASSPGTVNTEAFF.

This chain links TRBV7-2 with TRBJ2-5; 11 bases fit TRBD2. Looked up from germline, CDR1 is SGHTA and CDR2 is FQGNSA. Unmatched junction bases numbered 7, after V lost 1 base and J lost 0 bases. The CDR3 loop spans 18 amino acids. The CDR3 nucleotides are TGTGCCAGCAGCTTAGTCCGGCTAGCGGGAGGTAACCAAGAGACCCAGTACTTC. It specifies CASSLVRLAGGNQETQYF.

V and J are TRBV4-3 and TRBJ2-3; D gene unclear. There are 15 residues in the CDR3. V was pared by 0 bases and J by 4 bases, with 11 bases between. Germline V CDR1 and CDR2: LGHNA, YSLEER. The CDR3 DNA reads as TGCGCCAGCAGCCAAGATTCGAACTCCCCAGATACGCAGTATTTT. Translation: CASSQDSNSPDTQYF.

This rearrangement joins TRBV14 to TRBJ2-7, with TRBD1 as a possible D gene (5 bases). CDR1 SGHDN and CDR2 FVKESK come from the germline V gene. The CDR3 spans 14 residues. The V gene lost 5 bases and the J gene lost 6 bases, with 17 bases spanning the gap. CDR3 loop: CASSSNRFQGEQYV. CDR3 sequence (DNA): TGTGCCAGCAGCTCAAACAGGTTTCAGGGCGAGCAGTACGTC.

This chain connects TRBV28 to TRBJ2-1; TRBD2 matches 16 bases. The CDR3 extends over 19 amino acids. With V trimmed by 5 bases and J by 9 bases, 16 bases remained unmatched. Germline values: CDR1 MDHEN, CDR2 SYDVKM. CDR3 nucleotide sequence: TGTGCCAGCAGTCCCCCGACAGGGACTAGCGGGAGGGCCGGGCGTGAGCAGTTCTTC. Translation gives CASSPPTGTSGRAGREQFF.

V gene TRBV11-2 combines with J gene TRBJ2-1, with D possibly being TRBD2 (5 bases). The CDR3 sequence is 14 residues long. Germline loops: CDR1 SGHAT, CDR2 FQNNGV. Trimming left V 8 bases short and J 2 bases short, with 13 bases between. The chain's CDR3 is CASERNKAYNEQFF. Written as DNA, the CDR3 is TGTGCCAGCGAGCGGAATAAGGCCTACAATGAGCAGTTCTTC.

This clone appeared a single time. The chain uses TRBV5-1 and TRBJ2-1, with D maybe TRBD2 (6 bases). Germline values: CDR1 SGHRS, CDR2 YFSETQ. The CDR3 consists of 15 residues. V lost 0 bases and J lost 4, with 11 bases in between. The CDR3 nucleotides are TGCGCCAGCAGCTTGGCGGGAGACTCTTACAATGAGCAGTTCTTC. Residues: CASSLAGDSYNEQFF. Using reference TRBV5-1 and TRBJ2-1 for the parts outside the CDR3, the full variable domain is KAGVTQTPRYLIKTRGQQVTLSCSPISGHRSVSWYQQTPGQGLQFLFEYFSETQRNKGNFPGRFSGRQFSNSRSEMNVSTLELGDSALYLCASSLAGDSYNEQFFGPGTRLTVL.

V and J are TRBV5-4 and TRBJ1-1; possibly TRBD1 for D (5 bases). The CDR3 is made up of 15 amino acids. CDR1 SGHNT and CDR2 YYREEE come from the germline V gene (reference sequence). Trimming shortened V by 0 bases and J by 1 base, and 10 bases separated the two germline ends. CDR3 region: CASSLGGRTNTEAFF. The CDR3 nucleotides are TGTGCCAGCAGCTTGGGGGGACGGACGAACACTGAAGCTTTCTTT.

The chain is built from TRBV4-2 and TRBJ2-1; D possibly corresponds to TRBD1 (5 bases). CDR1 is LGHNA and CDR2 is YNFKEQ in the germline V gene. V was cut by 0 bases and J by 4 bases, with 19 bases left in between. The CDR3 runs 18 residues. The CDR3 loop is CASSQEGEFGLGYNEQFF. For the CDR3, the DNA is TGTGCCAGCAGCCAAGAAGGGGAATTCGGTTTAGGGTACAATGAGCAGTTCTTC.

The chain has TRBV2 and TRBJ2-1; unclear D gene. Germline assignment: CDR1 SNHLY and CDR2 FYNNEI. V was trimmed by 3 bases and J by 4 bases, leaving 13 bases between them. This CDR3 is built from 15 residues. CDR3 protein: CASSDLGIVYNEQFF. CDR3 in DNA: TGTGCCAGCAGTGATTTGGGGATAGTTTACAATGAGCAGTTCTTC.

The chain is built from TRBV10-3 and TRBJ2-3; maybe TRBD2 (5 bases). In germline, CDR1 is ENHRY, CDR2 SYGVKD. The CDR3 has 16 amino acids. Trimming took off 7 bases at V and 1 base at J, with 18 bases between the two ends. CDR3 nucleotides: TGTGCCATCATGTCACCGAACATCGGGGGCACAGATACGCAGTATTTT. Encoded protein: CAIMSPNIGGTDTQYF.

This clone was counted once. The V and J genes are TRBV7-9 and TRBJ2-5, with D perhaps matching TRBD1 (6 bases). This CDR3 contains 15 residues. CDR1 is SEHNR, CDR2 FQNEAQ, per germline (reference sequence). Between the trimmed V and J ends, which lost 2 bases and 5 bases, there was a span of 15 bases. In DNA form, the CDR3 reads TGTGCCAGCAGCTTAAAGGTCAGGGGCCGGGAGACCCAGTACTTC. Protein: CASSLKVRGRETQYF.

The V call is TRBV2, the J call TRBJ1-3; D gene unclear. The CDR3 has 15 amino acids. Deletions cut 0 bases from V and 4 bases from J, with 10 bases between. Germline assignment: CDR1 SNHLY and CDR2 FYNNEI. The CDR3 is CASSEARMGGNTIYF. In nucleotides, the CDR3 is TGTGCCAGCAGTGAAGCCCGAATGGGGGGAAACACCATATATTTT.

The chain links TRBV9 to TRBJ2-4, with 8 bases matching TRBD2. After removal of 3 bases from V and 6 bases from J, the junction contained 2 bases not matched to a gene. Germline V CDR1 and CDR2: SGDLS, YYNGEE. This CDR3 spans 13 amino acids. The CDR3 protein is CASSASGGNIQYF. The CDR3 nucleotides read TGTGCCAGCAGCGCGAGCGGGGGAAACATTCAGTACTTC.

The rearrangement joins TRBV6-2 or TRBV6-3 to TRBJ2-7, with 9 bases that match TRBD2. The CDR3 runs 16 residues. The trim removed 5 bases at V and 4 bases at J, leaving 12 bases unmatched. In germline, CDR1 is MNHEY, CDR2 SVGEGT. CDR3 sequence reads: CASSALLREGPYEQYV. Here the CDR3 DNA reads TGTGCCAGCAGTGCTCTCCTGCGGGAGGGCCCTTACGAGCAGTACGTC.

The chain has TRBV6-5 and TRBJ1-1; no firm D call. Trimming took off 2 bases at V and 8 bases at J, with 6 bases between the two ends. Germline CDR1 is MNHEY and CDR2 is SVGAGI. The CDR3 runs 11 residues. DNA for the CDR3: TGTGCCAGCAGTTACATGCGGGAAGCTTTCTTT. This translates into CASSYMREAFF.

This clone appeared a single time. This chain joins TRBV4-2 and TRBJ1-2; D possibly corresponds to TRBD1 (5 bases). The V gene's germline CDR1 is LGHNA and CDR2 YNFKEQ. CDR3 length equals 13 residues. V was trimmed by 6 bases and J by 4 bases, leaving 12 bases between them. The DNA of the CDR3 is TGTGCCAGCAGGACAGAGGGCCTCTATGGCTACACCTTC. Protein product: CASRTEGLYGYTF.

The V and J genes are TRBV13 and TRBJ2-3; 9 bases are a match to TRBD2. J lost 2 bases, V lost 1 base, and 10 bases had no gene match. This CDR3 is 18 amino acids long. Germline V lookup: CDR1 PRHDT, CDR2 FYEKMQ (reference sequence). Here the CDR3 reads CASSLEGLAGVHTDTQYF. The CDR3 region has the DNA TGTGCCAGCAGCTTAGAGGGTTTAGCGGGAGTACACACAGATACGCAGTATTTT. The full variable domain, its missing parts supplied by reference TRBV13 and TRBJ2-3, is AAGVIQSPRHLIKEKRETATLKCYPIPRHDTVYWYQQGPGQDPQFLISFYEKMQSDKGSIPDRFSAQQFSDYHSELNMSSLELGDSALYFCASSLEGLAGVHTDTQYFGPGTRLTVL.

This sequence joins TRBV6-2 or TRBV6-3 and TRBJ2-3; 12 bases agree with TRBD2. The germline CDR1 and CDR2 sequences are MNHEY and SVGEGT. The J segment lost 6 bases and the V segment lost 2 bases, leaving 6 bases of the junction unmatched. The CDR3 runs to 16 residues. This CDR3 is CASSYLAGGPSDTQYF. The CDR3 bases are TGTGCCAGCAGTTACCTAGCGGGGGGGCCATCGGATACGCAGTATTTT.

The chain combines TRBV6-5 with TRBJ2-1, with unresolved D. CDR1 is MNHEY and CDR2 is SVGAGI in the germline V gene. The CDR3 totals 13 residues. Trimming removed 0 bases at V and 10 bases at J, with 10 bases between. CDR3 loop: CASSYSTPGEQFF. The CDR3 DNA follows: TGTGCCAGCAGTTACTCGACGCCGGGCGAGCAGTTCTTC.